This TCR beta chain was profiled in a study of T cell responses to AZD1222 COVID-19 vaccine (dated by TCRdb to the early 2020s). For the wider study: AZD1222 recipients whose second dose came at about 4 weeks and those whose second dose came at about 12 weeks were combined into one group, since spike-specific TCR depth and breadth did not differ between the two schedules. TCR sequencing was performed for roughly 250 trial participants, of whom 200 to 210 were given two doses of AZD1222 and 26 were given two doses of MenACWY control vaccine. Trial participants were enrolled by age into subgroups of 18-55, 56-69 and 70-plus years, and 148, 28 and 57 TCR-sequenced participants, respectively, were included in these subgroups. Findings and caveats that apply to the study as a whole: The 56-69-year group was small, and its depth increase did not reach significance, likely because of low power. Participants were mostly white British, with more females than males. The authors suggested clonal diversity may have been underestimated. Conclusions about previously exposed vaccinees are limited because only 5 or 6 AZD1222 recipients were SARS-CoV-2 seropositive at baseline. Spike-specific TCR breadth and depth rose significantly after two AZD1222 doses compared with day 0 and with MenACWY recipients. Reportedly, close to half of the unique spike-specific TCRs recognized epitopes lying outside the regions that are mutated in the B.1.351 and B.1.1.7 variants. Because no samples from the day 14 peak response were available, repertoires could be characterized only after the peak T cell response. The vaccine-associated CD4 TCRs covered the entire spike protein, and the dominant responses fell in regions 160-218 and 743-854.

As regards this clone: This receptor's antigen is unknown. One base away there is no much larger clone; base qualities are not given.

Including the terminal cysteine and phenylalanine, the CDR3 comprises 15 residues. Here the CDR3 DNA is all that survives: 45 bases in frame from base 1. CDR1 and CDR2, looked up from the germline V gene, are SGHRS and YFSETQ. V is reduced by 0 bases and J by 2 bases, leaving a spacing of 11 bases between them. The CDR3 regions of human TCRbeta chains were subjected to immunosequencing. In the paper's pipeline: Repertoire TCRs were checked for matches against a reference library of SARS-CoV-2-specific TCRs that had been generated using the MIRA antigen-specificity platform. Breadth meant the fraction of unique TCRs that were SARS-CoV-2-associated, whereas depth meant the fraction of total T cells that were SARS-CoV-2-associated. Each spike-specific TCR was assigned to its reactive spike region and to a CD4 or CD8 class using the MIRA data. Log10-transformed breadth and depth values were compared by one-way ANOVA with Sidak's multiple comparisons tests. In TCRdb, the immuneACCESS table is reduced to in-frame sequences with V and J assigned. These tables do not hold every clone; where another copy was compared, an unresolved V gene accounts for under half, and the others remain unexplained. V, J and clone size are those of that table, while D and trimming were read from the DNA. For this sample the table gives 150,000 to 200,000 clones, of which 85% to 90% were detected only once. The ten top clones hold approximately 7.2% of the sample.

Per the publication, the time point label means: baseline before first vaccination. Vaccinee samples came from UK trials COV001 and COV002, including a single-blind randomized controlled phase 2/3 trial of AZD1222 (ChAdOx1 nCoV-19) in healthy adults. Trial participant PBMC samples were collected at day 0 and day 28 after the second dose for TCRbeta chain sequencing. The sample here was peripheral blood, taken on day 0 of AZD1222 vaccination. The receptor chain draws on TRBV5-1 and TRBJ1-1; 6 matching bases give a weak D call of TRBD1. This clonotype originated in an adult in good health. Here is the DNA: TGCGCCAGCAGCTTGGTTACAGGGATTAACACTGAAGCTTTCTTT. It is translated as CASSLVTGINTEAFF.